This T cell receptor beta chain was captured by sequencing in a study of cytomegalovirus exposure and HLA in healthy donors (dated by TCRdb to about 2017). As for the study more broadly: According to an earlier analysis of a few hundred of the donors, about 179 million T cells yielded 117 million unique TCR beta sequences and approximately 300 Gb of sequence data. The aim of the study was to test whether cataloging public T cell receptors could identify signatures of past pathogen exposure. Donor age, sex, ethnicity and CMV serostatus were compiled together with the repertoire data. The study used immunosequencing to profile the T cell repertoires of approximately 640 subjects and linked those repertoires to cytomegalovirus serostatus. In addition to the first cohort of 650 to 800 subjects, a separate validation cohort of approximately 110 different subjects was used. The number of typed donors differed by locus: roughly 629-640 for A, B, C, DRB1 and DQB1; 522 for DQA1; some 610 for DPA1; and around 470 for DPB1. An early release covering about 600 HLA-typed donors comprised about 300 gigabases of sequencing data and 85 million or so unique TCR sequences. A later analysis re-examined previously published TCR beta repertoires from just over 650 donors and added high-resolution HLA genotyping to investigate patterns of TCR occurrence. Among approximately 370 genotyped donors of the cohort, an average of around 220,000 unique TCR beta nucleotide sequences was sequenced per donor, of which roughly 17% were non-productive. Every discovery cohort repertoire had been produced on one sequencing platform. Of the approximately 400 genotyped donors, 81% fell in the genetic ancestry cluster associated with self-reported Caucasian donors. In a later genetic analysis, genome-wide SNP genotypes for 398 of the 666 donors were used, and that subset was treated as a discovery cohort. Roughly five DR-DQ haplotypes were treated as single units for association and clustering because of strong linkage in the cohort. To decide whether each TCR beta V gene segment behaved as functional or pseudogenic, an earlier analysis of approximately 600 of the donors relied on high-throughput TCR beta sequencing. HLA typing included class I and class II loci at four-digit resolution. Rather than drawing on any new phenotypic data, the later analysis identified candidate immune exposures from TCR beta sequences and the way those sequences occurred across donors. To predict cytomegalovirus infection status, the study brought together high-throughput TCR immunosequencing, statistical association of individual TCRs with disease status, and machine learning. Overall results and qualifications from the work: The 87-base-pair reads could not distinguish some IMGT-functional V segments, including TRBV6-2 and TRBV6-3, so those segments were excluded. A further reported finding was that TCR beta sequences accurately predicted the HLA-A and HLA-B alleles for most subjects in the first cohort. A later analysis found that HLA-associated TCR beta chains were more clonally expanded and had lower generation probabilities than equally common non-associated chains. HLA typing was unavailable for some donors at each locus, so association tests used only the typed subset. Three of the identified cytomegalovirus-associated TCR beta chains were confirmed in vitro to be specific for cytomegalovirus antigens. In an earlier analysis of some 500 of the donors, most TCR beta V segments were observed in productive rearrangements about 90% or about 30% of the time, broadly matching IMGT annotations. Sequencing depth was assumed to be roughly uniform across donors in the presence/absence analyses, though that assumption may not hold. In a later analysis, TCR association rates were found to vary across HLA loci, with the most associated TCRs seen for DRB1 alleles and the fewest for HLA-C alleles. This cohort had only TCR beta chains sequenced, and the lack of alpha or paired-chain data limited which features could be detected. In a later genetic analysis, a missense DCLRE1C variant was associated with V-gene and J-gene trimming of TCR beta chains, and the association was replicated in an independent cohort. Most TCR sequences were observed very rarely across donors, whereas some public TCRs were present in many individuals. The authors suggested that the approach could potentially be generalized to other disease states and immunological phenotypes. The study listed 150 to 200 TCR beta chains as associated with cytomegalovirus. When HLA alleles, especially DR and DQ, strongly co-occurred, attributing TCR associations to individual alleles was difficult. A later analysis reported that several top co-occurrence clusters appeared linked to parvovirus B19, influenza, CMV and Epstein-Barr virus. Correlated functional status among segregating V segments might reflect linkage disequilibrium, but an unknown experimental factor could not be ruled out. In a later genetic analysis, fewer N-insertions in productive TCRs were reported among donors in an Asian-associated ancestry cluster than the roughly 640-donor mean. The classifier was reported to diagnose cytomegalovirus status with high specificity and sensitivity in both the original and validation cohorts. For the cohort, immune exposure information was limited to CMV serostatus. Because counts were too low, seventeen rarely observed V segments, including chromosome 9 orphons, were excluded from the earlier analysis of a few hundred of the donors. At a false discovery rate of 0.05, a later analysis linked roughly 17,000 TCR beta sequences to specific HLA alleles. A cluster of highly shared sequence variants was judged likely to represent a technical artifact of the sequencing pipeline. Most CMV-associated TCR beta chains appeared to be HLA-restricted in a later analysis, and the HLA associations seemed to be driven largely by CMV exposure.

V is pruned by 4 bases and J by 2 bases, leaving 8 bases of the junction without a gene match. The CDR3 contains 15 residues, cysteine and phenylalanine counted. The DNA shown is the 45-base CDR3, in frame from base 1. Based on the germline V gene (reference sequence), the CDR1 and CDR2 sequences are SGHNT and YYREEE. A remark on this clone: What antigen it recognizes has not been identified. Base qualities are not recorded, but no much larger clone differs from it by a single base.

Libraries were prepared through the immunoSEQ multiplex PCR assay. A mixture of 60 forward primers for TCR Vbeta segments and 13 reverse primers for TCR Jbeta segments was used in the multiplex PCR. The CDR3 region of rearranged TCR beta genes was amplified from genomic DNA by a multiplex PCR assay. On the Illumina HiSeq System, the amplified TCR beta libraries were sequenced as 87-base-pair reads. In the source study's methods: A later analysis counted 75 million to 100 million unique TCR beta chains across the 640 or so repertoires, and 9.5 million to 11 million of these chains were shared by at least two donors. Raw reads were error-corrected and collapsed into unique sequences with a nearest-neighbor algorithm that merged closely related sequences to remove PCR and sequencing errors. CDR3 sequences were aligned to IMGT reference sequences to assign V, D and J gene segments. For a sequence to be retained, at least a six-nucleotide match to both a V gene segment and a J gene segment was required. A rearrangement was called productive if the CDR3 had no stop codons and remained in frame with V and J, and every other rearrangement was called non-productive. CDR3 was defined according to IMGT convention as the region running from the second conserved V-encoded cysteine to the conserved J-encoded phenylalanine. The earlier analysis of a few hundred of the donors excluded any sequence lacking an unambiguous match to a single V gene segment. An earlier analysis of a few hundred of the donors classified V segments as functional when productive rearrangements were above 56.7% and as segregating when the standard deviation between donors was above 5%. A statistical classification framework was built to diagnose cytomegalovirus status from the catalog of TCR beta chain sequences. V and J gene assignment, in a later analysis, came from comparing TCR nucleotide sequences with IMGT/GENE-DB human TR gene sequences. The TCRdist pipeline was used in a later analysis to assign CDR3 sequences and most-parsimonious VDJ recombination scenarios. In a later analysis, every TCR beta chain was defined by the combination of its CDR3 amino acid sequence and its V-gene family, and reads without a unique V-gene family were dropped. A later analysis removed nearly 600 highly shared, low-generation-probability nucleotide sequences to deal with suspected cross-contamination and a sequencing artifact. In a later analysis, a clonal expansion index for each public chain was calculated from normalized within-repertoire ranks of inferred template counts. In a later analysis, generation probabilities were computed using a VDJ recombination model fitted to out-of-frame rearrangements, and the results were checked against IGoR. In a later analysis, TCR-TCR, TCR-HLA and TCR-CMV co-occurrence was scored with hypergeometric tests, and a repertoire-size bias correction was applied to TCR pairs. A later analysis estimated false discovery rates by permuting HLA or CMV assignments 20 times. In a later analysis, co-occurring TCRs were grouped with DBSCAN, and TCRdist sequence similarity was added when clustering was performed within HLA-allele-positive subsets. Repertoires with fewer than 30,000 or more than 120,000 public chains, plus five repertoires with anomalous nucleotide sharing, were excluded from co-occurrence clustering. The clones in this table, taken by TCRdb from immuneACCESS, are in-frame only. Not every clone is retained; where verified, under half of the shortfall comes from an unresolved V gene, and the cause of the rest is unknown. Clone size and V and J calls were adopted from that table, with D and trimming inferred from the DNA. In this sample the table shows about 190,000 clones, approximately 82% of which occur a single time. The ten largest account for roughly 1.7% of the sample.

The cohort comprised fewer than 750 healthy bone marrow donors. Cohort members were all nominally healthy when sampled, although unrecorded immune exposures were likely present. The donor was CMV seropositive and was included in the group of 289 seropositive cohort members. A peripheral blood sample was collected from each donor, and TCR beta sequencing was performed on peripheral blood mononuclear cells. The Qiagen DNeasy Blood Extraction Kit was used to extract genomic DNA from the blood cell samples. The sample taken for sequencing was PBMCs. This receptor chain uses TRBV5-4 and TRBJ2-7; the central 8 bases match TRBD2. The receptor's source is a middle-aged man in good health and CMV-seropositive. The nucleotide sequence is TGTGCCAGCAGCCCCTCCGCGGGAGGTACCTACGAGCAGTACTTC. Its product reads: CASSPSAGGTYEQYF.